These 30 T cell receptor beta chains share one sample of origin, sequenced in a study of OX40 agonist ivuxolimab in advanced cancers. The assay was immunoSEQ multiplex PCR, and TCRdb's table has in-frame clones only and misses some. Altogether about 83,000 clones are present, over 80% being singletons, with the ten largest covering around 0.43%. The sequencing here drew on CD4+ or CD8+ T cells sorted from blood, taken in a trial of the OX40 agonist ivuxolimab. These receptors all come from an adult with an advanced solid tumor such as melanoma, head and neck, liver or kidney cancer.

The chain combines TRBV9 with TRBJ1-5, with D tentatively TRBD1 (5 bases). V was shortened by 6 bases and J by 2 bases, with 9 bases between the two germline ends. CDR3 length equals 13 residues. CDR1 is SGDLS, CDR2 YYNGEE, per germline. The CDR3 region has the DNA TGTGCCAGCACCAGGGTAGGCAATCAGCCCCAGCATTTT. It encodes CASTRVGNQPQHF.

The gene calls are TRBV7-9 and TRBJ2-7; D might be TRBD2 (5 bases). This CDR3 has 15 amino acids. Trimming took 2 bases from V and 6 from J, leaving 17 bases between them. Per germline, CDR1 SEHNR and CDR2 FQNEAQ (reference sequence). In DNA form, the CDR3 reads TGTGCCAGCAGCTTACTCCGTGGGAGAGTCCCCGAGCAGTACTTC. Translating gives CASSLLRGRVPEQYF.

This chain links TRBV7-2 with TRBJ2-3; TRBD2 matches at 13 bases. The trim removed 1 base at V and 8 bases at J, leaving 9 bases unmatched. This CDR3 comprises 17 residues. CDR1 is SGHTA, CDR2 FQGNSA, per germline. CDR3 loop: CASSLDGTSGRAGTQYF. The CDR3 DNA follows: TGTGCCAGCAGCTTAGACGGAACTAGCGGGAGGGCCGGTACGCAGTATTTT.

The rearrangement uses TRBV19 and TRBJ1-5, with D perhaps matching TRBD1 (5 bases). Germline values: CDR1 LNHDA, CDR2 SQIVND (reference sequence). This CDR3 region has 15 residues. Trimming left V 6 bases short and J 2 bases short, with 14 bases between. CDR3 DNA: TGTGCCAGTAGGATGGGGGGAGCCGGCAATCAGCCCCAGCATTTT. Translated, it gives CASRMGGAGNQPQHF.

This rearrangement joins TRBV2 to TRBJ2-1, with D perhaps given as TRBD1 or TRBD2 (6 bases each). The CDR3 is made up of 15 amino acids. V gave up 4 bases and J gave up 5 bases, with 15 bases separating them. The germline V gene encodes CDR1 SNHLY and CDR2 FYNNEI. The CDR3, as DNA: TGTGCCAGCAGTGCATCGGGGGCGGGCAACAATGAGCAGTTCTTC. Translated, it gives CASSASGAGNNEQFF.

This chain joins TRBV5-5 and TRBJ2-1, with 10 bases aligning to TRBD2. The CDR3 length is 15 residues. CDR1 and CDR2 (germline): SGHKS, YYEKEE (reference sequence). The J segment lost 7 bases and the V segment lost 5 bases, leaving 9 bases of the junction unmatched. This CDR3 is CASRSLAGAGNEQFF. CDR3 bases: TGTGCCAGCAGGTCCCTAGCGGGGGCTGGAAATGAGCAGTTCTTC.

The V call is TRBV11-3, the J call TRBJ1-5; D gene uncertain. Looked up from germline, CDR1 is SGHNT and CDR2 is YENEEA. V lost 0 bases, J lost 6 bases, and 6 bases lay in between. This CDR3 spans 13 amino acids. The CDR3 here is CASSLDASQPQHF. The CDR3 DNA reads as TGTGCCAGCAGCTTAGACGCTAGTCAGCCCCAGCATTTT.

The rearrangement joins TRBV5-4 to TRBJ2-1; D is unclear. Trimming removed 2 bases from V and 5 bases from J, with 20 bases in between. Germline V gene data show CDR1 as SGHNT and CDR2 as YYREEE (reference sequence). This CDR3 spans 17 amino acids. This CDR3 is CASSFATRPAMDNEQFF. CDR3 sequence (DNA): TGTGCCAGCAGCTTCGCGACGCGGCCCGCGATGGACAATGAGCAGTTCTTC.

The V call is TRBV5-1, the J call TRBJ2-2; no definite D call. Deletions cut 4 bases from V and 2 bases from J, with 9 bases between. The germline gives CDR1 SGHRS, CDR2 YFSETQ. This CDR3 comprises 14 residues. The CDR3 is CASSERPNTGELFF. CDR3 DNA: TGCGCCAGCAGCGAACGCCCAAACACCGGGGAGCTGTTTTTT.

This sequence joins TRBV15 and TRBJ1-4; no clear D. V was trimmed by 5 bases and J by 7 bases, leaving 11 bases between them. The length of the CDR3 is 13 residues. The germline V gene has CDR1 LNHNV and CDR2 YYDKDF (reference sequence). The CDR3 sequence: CATSEGVSEKLFF. The DNA of the CDR3 is TGTGCCACCAGCGAGGGTGTCAGTGAAAAACTGTTTTTT.

The chain has TRBV5-6 and TRBJ2-5; possibly TRBD1 for D (7 bases). The CDR3 is 15 amino acids. Germline V gives CDR1 SGHDT, CDR2 YYEEEE. Trimming shortened V by 4 bases and J by 4 bases, and 17 bases separated the two germline ends. The CDR3 nucleotides read TGTGCCAGCAGCCCTGACAGGGTGGAGGGAGAGACCCAGTACTTC. Translation gives CASSPDRVEGETQYF.

This chain links TRBV18 with TRBJ1-6; the D gene is possibly TRBD1 (5 bases). The CDR3 totals 13 residues. The ends were cut back, 3 bases at V and 11 bases at J, with 11 bases in the middle. Germline CDR1 is KGHSH and CDR2 is LQKENI. CDR3 protein: CASSPRTNPPLHF. In DNA form, the CDR3 reads TGTGCCAGCTCACCGCGGACAAATCCACCCCTCCACTTT. Drawing the rest from reference TRBV18 and TRBJ1-6, the complete variable domain is NAGVMQNPRHLVRRRGQEARLRCSPMKGHSHVYWYRQLPEEGLKFMVYLQKENIIDESGMPKERFSAEFPKEGPSILRIQQVVRGDSAAYFCASSPRTNPPLHFGNGTRLTVT.

This rearrangement joins TRBV2 to TRBJ1-1; D unclear. The V and J ends lost 3 bases and 1 base respectively, with 6 bases between them. Per the germline V gene, CDR1 is SNHLY and CDR2 is FYNNEI. This CDR3 is built from 13 residues. The CDR3 loop reads CASSESRNTEAFF. The CDR3 nucleotides read TGTGCCAGCAGTGAGAGTCGGAACACTGAAGCTTTCTTT.

This chain joins TRBV27 and TRBJ2-2; a possible D gene is TRBD2 (6 bases). V shed 9 bases and J shed 4 bases, with 15 bases lying between them. Germline CDR1 is MNHEY and CDR2 is SMNVEV (reference sequence). The CDR3 is 14 amino acids. CDR3: CARASGGGTGELFF. DNA of the CDR3: TGTGCCAGGGCAAGTGGGGGAGGCACCGGGGAGCTGTTTTTT.

V gene TRBV19 combines with J gene TRBJ2-7, with D possibly called TRBD1 or TRBD2 (5 bases each). The CDR3 spans 16 residues. The germline V gene has CDR1 LNHDA and CDR2 SQIVND (reference sequence). V was pared by 5 bases and J by 3 bases, with 20 bases between. DNA of the CDR3: TGTGCCAGTAGTCCCAAATGGGGGTTCCATGACTACGAGCAGTACTTC. Protein sequence: CASSPKWGFHDYEQYF.

The V gene is TRBV4-2, the J gene TRBJ2-7; 7 nucleotides match TRBD1. V shed 3 bases, J shed 3 bases, and the junction held 2 bases outside the gene matches. The CDR3 has 13 residues. Germline values: CDR1 LGHNA, CDR2 YNFKEQ. CDR3 coding DNA: TGTGCCAGCAGCCATAGGGGGCACTACGAGCAGTACTTC. Amino acid sequence: CASSHRGHYEQYF.

J is TRBJ2-5 and V is TRBV7-8; the D gene is possibly TRBD1 (5 bases). This CDR3 spans 14 amino acids. Trimming took off 7 bases at V and 3 bases at J, with 15 bases between the two ends. Germline lookup yields CDR1 SGHVS and CDR2 FQNEAQ. CDR3 sequence reads: CASNLLGQKETQYF. The CDR3 bases are TGTGCCAGCAACCTACTGGGGCAGAAAGAGACCCAGTACTTC.

The V call is TRBV18, the J call TRBJ1-1, with D uncertain. The germline V gene encodes CDR1 KGHSH and CDR2 LQKENI. The CDR3 is 14 residues long. Trimming pared 3 bases from V and 3 bases from J, leaving 11 bases between. The CDR3 DNA follows: TGTGCCAGCTCACCTTTCCATGGTGACACTGAAGCTTTCTTT. Its translation is CASSPFHGDTEAFF.

For this clone: Other nucleotide sequences from this sample produce the same CDR3. The genes are TRBV5-1 and TRBJ1-1; TRBD1 is a possible D gene (6 bases). The CDR3 runs 14 residues. V lost 0 bases, J lost 5 bases, and 11 bases lay in between. CDR1 and CDR2 (germline): SGHRS, YFSETQ. CDR3 sequence: CASSLEGGGTEAFF. The CDR3 nucleotides read TGCGCCAGCAGCTTGGAAGGGGGAGGGACTGAAGCTTTCTTT.

The chain has TRBV4-2 and TRBJ2-1; either TRBD1 or TRBD2 may fit D (5 bases each). CDR1 LGHNA and CDR2 YNFKEQ come from the germline V gene. The CDR3 spans 13 residues. Trimming cost V 0 bases and J 8 bases, with 8 bases left between them. This CDR3 is CASSQDGTDEQFF. The CDR3 DNA follows: TGTGCCAGCAGCCAAGATGGGACCGATGAGCAGTTCTTC.

This sequence joins TRBV25-1 and TRBJ2-2; 10 bases line up with TRBD1. CDR1 and CDR2 from the germline V gene are MGHDK and SYGVNS. This CDR3 region has 16 residues. Losses at the gene ends were 7 bases for V and 5 bases for J; bases not matched to a gene: 10. The CDR3 reads CASKSNRDRGTGELFF. The CDR3 DNA reads as TGTGCCAGCAAGTCGAACCGGGACAGGGGAACCGGGGAGCTGTTTTTT.

This sequence joins TRBV5-4 and TRBJ2-7, with D unclear. V shed 2 bases and J shed 2 bases, with 11 bases lying between them. The CDR3 has 14 residues. Germline V CDR1 and CDR2: SGHNT, YYREEE (reference sequence). The CDR3 nucleotides read TGTGCCAGCAGCTTAGATGGGTACCCCTACGAGCAGTACTTC. Translating it yields CASSLDGYPYEQYF.

The chain joins TRBV4-1 to TRBJ2-7, with D maybe TRBD2 (6 bases). Trimming cost V 4 bases and J 5 bases, with 18 bases left between them. Germline-derived CDR1 and CDR2 are MGHRA and YSYEKL. The CDR3 is 15 residues long. In nucleotides, the CDR3 is TGCGCCAGCAGCCTCAGATCGGAGACTAGGGACGAGCAGTACTTC. Protein sequence: CASSLRSETRDEQYF.

This chain links TRBV27 with TRBJ1-5; 10 bases fit TRBD1. Germline V gene sequence: CDR1 MNHEY, CDR2 SMNVEV (reference sequence). This CDR3 spans 16 amino acids. V trimming: 5 bases; J trimming: 0 bases; junction bases outside the gene matches: 4. As DNA, the CDR3 is TGTGCCAGCAGTCCGACAGGGGGCGCTAGCAATCAGCCCCAGCATTTT. Protein product: CASSPTGGASNQPQHF.

V and J are TRBV6-5 and TRBJ2-1; D perhaps matches TRBD2 (5 bases). V was cut by 7 bases and J by 4 bases, with 17 bases left in between. Germline CDR1 is MNHEY and CDR2 is SVGAGI. This CDR3 spans 15 amino acids. CDR3 amino acids: CASKNVGVSYNEQFF. As DNA, the CDR3 is TGTGCCAGCAAAAACGTCGGGGTTTCATACAATGAGCAGTTCTTC.

The genes are TRBV11-3 and TRBJ2-7; the D gene is possibly TRBD1 (6 bases). Trimming cost V 2 bases and J 7 bases, with 9 bases left between them. The germline V gene has CDR1 SGHNT and CDR2 YENEEA. CDR3 length: 12 residues. The CDR3 nucleotides read TGTGCCAGCAGCTTAAGGGGGTCTGAGCAGTACTTC. Its translation is CASSLRGSEQYF. Supplemented by reference TRBV11-3 and TRBJ2-7, the full variable domain reads EAGVVQSPRYKIIEKKQPVAFWCNPISGHNTLYWYLQNLGQGPELLIRYENEEAVDDSQLPKDRFSAERLKGVDSTLKIQPAELGDSAVYLCASSLRGSEQYFGPGTRLTVT.

The rearrangement joins TRBV27 to TRBJ2-7, with 14 bases fitting TRBD2. The CDR3 spans 15 residues. Losses at the gene ends were 4 bases for V and 6 bases for J; bases not matched to a gene: 5. CDR1 is MNHEY, CDR2 SMNVEV, per germline (reference sequence). The CDR3 bases are TGTGCCAGCAGTTGGGGACTAGCGGGAGACTCCGAGCAGTACTTC. Its translation is CASSWGLAGDSEQYF.

This chain connects TRBV20-1 to TRBJ2-7; no firm D call. With 1 base removed from V and 2 bases from J, the gap between germline ends came to 3 bases. CDR3 length: 11 residues. Germline values: CDR1 DFQATT, CDR2 SNEGSKA (reference sequence). Here the CDR3 reads CSARVTYEQYF. The DNA of the CDR3 is TGCAGTGCTAGAGTTACCTACGAGCAGTACTTC.

This chain connects TRBV28 to TRBJ1-1, with a possible D match to TRBD1 (6 bases). The CDR3 runs 14 residues. V was cut by 5 bases and J by 4 bases, with 14 bases left in between. CDR1 MDHEN and CDR2 SYDVKM come from the germline V gene. CDR3 region: CASSRGGEPTEAFF. As DNA, the CDR3 is TGTGCCAGCAGTAGGGGGGGCGAACCCACTGAAGCTTTCTTT.

This clone was counted only a few times. The gene calls are TRBV2 and TRBJ2-1; 12 bases line up with TRBD2. Germline CDR1 reads SNHLY; CDR2 reads FYNNEI. The CDR3 spans 15 residues. Trimming removed 5 bases from V and 10 bases from J; junction bases left unmatched: 9. The CDR3: CASSPRTSGAGEQFF. In DNA, the CDR3 is TGTGCCAGCAGTCCGAGGACTAGCGGGGCAGGGGAGCAGTTCTTC.